These T cell receptor beta chains were read from a single sample in a study of T cell responses to AZD1222 COVID-19 vaccine. Sequencing used immunoSEQ multiplex PCR; TCRdb keeps in-frame clones, though not all of them. The sample yields around 130,000 clones, roughly nine tenths seen once. This material consisted of peripheral blood, taken 28 days after the second dose of the MenACWY control vaccine. Receptors were obtained from an adult who received the MenACWY meningococcal vaccine as a control. CDR3s include the opening cysteine and the closing phenylalanine or tryptophan. Fields, in order: J gene, V gene, clone size, D gene, CDR3 protein, CDR3 DNA. The D gene is left open where the match is weak. Clone size is shown for a subset of rows, as once, few, many or a class of expanded clone.

J gene: TRBJ2-7
V gene: TRBV19
clone size: NA
D gene: TRBD1
CDR3 protein: CASSKGTAYEQYF
CDR3 DNA: TGTGCCAGTAGTAAGGGGACAGCCTACGAGCAGTACTTC

J gene: TRBJ2-2
V gene: TRBV23-1
clone size: NA
D gene: TRBD2
CDR3 protein: CASSENASAGTKAGELFF
CDR3 DNA: TGCGCCAGCAGTGAAAACGCTTCAGCCGGGACTAAGGCCGGGGAGCTGTTTTTT

J gene: TRBJ2-7
V gene: TRBV7-2
clone size: NA
D gene: NA
CDR3 protein: CASSSGTFAYEQYF
CDR3 DNA: TGTGCCAGCAGCTCAGGGACATTCGCCTACGAGCAGTACTTC

J gene: TRBJ1-1
V gene: TRBV19
clone size: few
D gene: NA
CDR3 protein: CASSKTAAANTEAFF
CDR3 DNA: TGTGCCAGTAGTAAGACAGCTGCCGCGAACACTGAAGCTTTCTTT

J gene: TRBJ1-1
V gene: TRBV5-1
clone size: NA
D gene: NA
CDR3 protein: CASSLDGSTEAFF
CDR3 DNA: TGCGCCAGCAGCTTGGATGGGAGTACTGAAGCTTTCTTT

J gene: TRBJ1-1
V gene: TRBV5-1
clone size: NA
D gene: NA
CDR3 protein: CASSLAGNTEAFF
CDR3 DNA: TGCGCCAGCAGCTTGGCCGGGAACACTGAAGCTTTCTTT

J gene: TRBJ2-5
V gene: TRBV2
clone size: NA
D gene: TRBD2
CDR3 protein: CASSRQTSGGQETQYF
CDR3 DNA: TGTGCCAGCAGTAGGCAGACTAGCGGGGGGCAAGAGACCCAGTACTTC

J gene: TRBJ1-6
V gene: TRBV30
clone size: NA
D gene: NA
CDR3 protein: CAWSVLGTDNSPLHF
CDR3 DNA: TGTGCCTGGAGTGTACTCGGGACCGATAATTCACCCCTCCACTTT

J gene: TRBJ2-4
V gene: TRBV3-1/TRBV3-2
clone size: NA
D gene: NA
CDR3 protein: CASSQDRGALYSFLGSLAKNIQYF
CDR3 DNA: TGTGCCAGCAGCCAAGATAGGGGGGCATTGTACAGTTTTTTGGGTTCGCTAGCCAAAAACATTCAGTACTTC

J gene: TRBJ2-2
V gene: TRBV14
clone size: NA
D gene: NA
CDR3 protein: CASSQGRRGNTGELFF
CDR3 DNA: TGTGCCAGCAGCCAAGGTCGGAGGGGAAACACCGGGGAGCTGTTTTTT

J gene: TRBJ1-3
V gene: TRBV3-1/TRBV3-2
clone size: NA
D gene: TRBD1
CDR3 protein: CASSWDRESGNTIYF
CDR3 DNA: TGTGCCAGCAGTTGGGACAGGGAGTCTGGAAACACCATATATTTT

J gene: TRBJ1-4
V gene: TRBV5-1
clone size: NA
D gene: NA
CDR3 protein: CASHRGGATNEKLFF
CDR3 DNA: TGCGCCAGCCATAGAGGTGGGGCAACTAATGAAAAACTGTTTTTT

J gene: TRBJ2-2
V gene: TRBV10-3
clone size: NA
D gene: TRBD1
CDR3 protein: CAIRSGTGGSGELFF
CDR3 DNA: TGTGCCATCAGAAGCGGGACAGGGGGTTCCGGGGAGCTGTTTTTT

J gene: TRBJ2-7
V gene: TRBV18
clone size: NA
D gene: NA
CDR3 protein: CASSPPYGTGQYF
CDR3 DNA: TGTGCCAGCTCACCACCTTATGGTACGGGGCAGTACTTC

J gene: TRBJ1-5
V gene: TRBV6-5
clone size: NA
D gene: NA
CDR3 protein: CASSYKYRSNQPQHF
CDR3 DNA: TGTGCCAGCAGTTACAAATACAGGAGTAATCAGCCCCAGCATTTT

J gene: TRBJ2-7
V gene: TRBV3-1/TRBV3-2
clone size: NA
D gene: NA
CDR3 protein: CASSLEREQYF
CDR3 DNA: TGTGCCAGCAGCCTGGAAAGGGAGCAGTACTTC

J gene: TRBJ1-5
V gene: TRBV5-5
clone size: once
D gene: NA
CDR3 protein: CASSPNRDGQPQHF
CDR3 DNA: TGTGCCAGCAGCCCAAATAGGGACGGTCAGCCCCAGCATTTT

J gene: TRBJ2-2
V gene: TRBV7-8
clone size: NA
D gene: NA
CDR3 protein: CASSSIIGRVLAGELFF
CDR3 DNA: TGTGCCAGCAGCTCCATCATCGGAAGGGTTTTGGCCGGGGAGCTGTTTTTT

J gene: TRBJ2-3
V gene: TRBV3-1/TRBV3-2
clone size: NA
D gene: TRBD2
CDR3 protein: CASSQTPRPAGVTDTQYF
CDR3 DNA: TGTGCCAGCAGCCAAACTCCCCGGCCAGCGGGGGTCACAGATACGCAGTATTTT

J gene: TRBJ1-3
V gene: TRBV6-5
clone size: NA
D gene: NA
CDR3 protein: CASSSIISGNTIYF
CDR3 DNA: TGTGCCAGCAGTTCGATCATCTCTGGAAACACCATATATTTT

J gene: TRBJ1-6
V gene: TRBV19
clone size: NA
D gene: NA
CDR3 protein: CASRKSLFTGTTGNSPLHF
CDR3 DNA: TGTGCCAGTAGAAAAAGCCTCTTCACAGGGACGACGGGGAATTCACCCCTCCACTTT

J gene: TRBJ1-4
V gene: TRBV14
clone size: NA
D gene: TRBD1
CDR3 protein: CASSQGTGPKLFF
CDR3 DNA: TGTGCCAGCAGCCAAGGGACAGGCCCGAAACTGTTTTTT

J gene: TRBJ1-2
V gene: TRBV2
clone size: NA
D gene: TRBD1
CDR3 protein: CASRQGAIYGYTF
CDR3 DNA: TGTGCCAGCAGACAGGGGGCAATCTATGGCTACACCTTC

J gene: TRBJ1-1
V gene: TRBV12-5
clone size: NA
D gene: NA
CDR3 protein: CASVNKMNTEAFF
CDR3 DNA: TGTGCTAGTGTTAACAAGATGAACACTGAAGCTTTCTTT

J gene: TRBJ1-1
V gene: TRBV11-1
clone size: NA
D gene: NA
CDR3 protein: CASSSPATGETEAFF
CDR3 DNA: TGTGCCAGCAGCTCACCCGCGACAGGAGAAACTGAAGCTTTCTTT

J gene: TRBJ2-7
V gene: TRBV11-2
clone size: NA
D gene: NA
CDR3 protein: CASSLGPLYEQYF
CDR3 DNA: TGTGCCAGCAGCTTAGGGCCCCTTTACGAGCAGTACTTC

J gene: TRBJ1-5
V gene: TRBV6-5
clone size: NA
D gene: NA
CDR3 protein: CASSGENNQPQHF
CDR3 DNA: TGTGCCAGCAGCGGAGAGAACAATCAGCCCCAGCATTTT

J gene: TRBJ2-5
V gene: TRBV9
clone size: NA
D gene: NA
CDR3 protein: CASSVEEGTLRPQYF
CDR3 DNA: TGTGCCAGCAGCGTAGAGGAAGGAACCCTCCGGCCCCAGTACTTC